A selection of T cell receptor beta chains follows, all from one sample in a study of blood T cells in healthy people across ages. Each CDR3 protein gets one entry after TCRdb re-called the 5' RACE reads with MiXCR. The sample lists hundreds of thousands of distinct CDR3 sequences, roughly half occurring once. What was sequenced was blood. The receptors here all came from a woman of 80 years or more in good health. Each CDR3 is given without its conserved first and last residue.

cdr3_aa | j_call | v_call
ATSEGTRSGANVLT | TRBJ2-6 | TRBV24-1
ASSFEGTEQF | TRBJ2-1 | TRBV5-1
ASTASGANVLT | TRBJ2-6 | TRBV27
ASSGGTLGETQY | TRBJ2-5 | TRBV5-4
SVAGQMNTEAF | TRBJ1-1 | TRBV29-1
ASSFDPTRYEQY | TRBJ2-7 | TRBV27
ASSLSSSGPYNEQF | TRBJ2-1 | TRBV28
AISESEGSGSDEQY | . | TRBV10-3
SARRSLEAYEQY | TRBJ2-7 | TRBV29-1
ASSSSSSGRVRGNIQY | TRBJ2-4 | TRBV27
ATSLHRDSSTDTQY | TRBJ2-3 | TRBV15
SARKETGTGGRLGPHEQY | TRBJ2-7 | TRBV20-1
AWGSGNQPQH | TRBJ1-5 | TRBV30
SARSASGSVNNEQF | TRBJ2-1 | TRBV20-1
SASSGAQETQY | TRBJ2-5 | TRBV20-1
ASRRGQAEKLF | TRBJ1-4 | TRBV12-3/TRBV12-4
ASSQEGSGSNQPQH | TRBJ1-5 | TRBV4-1
SVESFRGGTGELF | TRBJ2-2 | TRBV29-1
ASSIGGFNSPLH | TRBJ1-6 | TRBV11-2
SPKRQSSHEQY | TRBJ2-7 | TRBV20-1
SGGLAGEVVEQF | TRBJ2-1 | TRBV29-1
AIRGAKSYEQY | TRBJ2-7 | TRBV10-3
ASSQEEGYSGNTIY | TRBJ1-3 | TRBV4-2
SARGYGLAGGNEQF | TRBJ2-1 | TRBV20-1